This T cell receptor beta chain was found in a study of T-cell reconstitution after alpha-beta-depleted transplantation in children. A library of TCRbeta sequences, prepared with unique molecular identifiers, was generated. TCRdb processed the PCR reads anew with MiXCR; each CDR3 protein has one entry. The data hold nearly 20,000 distinct CDR3 sequences, with about an eighth observed a single time. General observations from the study: Some patients showed high day-60 TCRbeta diversity, which derived from surviving recipient T cells and thymic progenitors. By one year post-transplant, T-cell counts and diversity largely arose from T cells that were newly produced. The origin of alpha-beta T cells about two months after transplant was reportedly several hundred expanded graft clones.

CDR3 length equals 15 residues. Germline values: CDR1 SNHLY, CDR2 FYNNEI. With 6 bases clipped from V and 4 bases from J, the junction kept 8 bases outside the gene matches. This clonotype was detected many times. Its antigen is unidentified. The sample in question was PBMCs, mostly from graft donor cells, obtained 60 days after TCRalphabeta/CD19-depleted stem cell transplant. The sequence was obtained from a female patient aged 2-9 years who had a stem cell transplant for congenital amegakaryocytic thrombocytopenia, so the T cells may come from the graft donor. This chain connects TRBV2 to TRBJ1-2, with 10 bases that match TRBD1. The CDR3 here is CASRARTGGIYGYTF. CDR3 nucleotides: TGTGCCAGCAGAGCCAGGACAGGGGGAATCTATGGCTACACCTTC.